The clone carrying this T cell receptor (beta chain) appeared a few times. Only in-frame clones appear in the TCRdb table, and some are missing; sequencing was by immunoSEQ multiplex PCR. Of 250,000 to 300,000 clones in the sample, 84% were seen once. This entry comes from a study of blood T cell repertoires in COVID-19. This receptor was obtained from a young man with acute COVID-19. Sequences were obtained from PBMCs or T cells enriched from blood (not recorded which).

This CDR3 reads CASGLDSGRARTGELFF. As DNA, the CDR3 is TGTGCTAGTGGTTTGGATAGCGGGAGGGCCAGGACCGGGGAGCTGTTTTTT. The chain is built from TRBV12-5 and TRBJ2-2; 11 bases map to TRBD2. Losses at the gene ends were 1 base for V and 5 bases for J; bases not matched to a gene: 6. Per the germline V gene, CDR1 is LGHNT and CDR2 is FRNRAP. This CDR3 spans 17 amino acids.